Presented here are 29 T cell receptor beta chains from one specimen sequenced in a study of identical twins (dated by TCRdb to the mid-2010s). Library preparation used 5' RACE. TCRdb lists the instrument as Illumina HiSeq 2000. Clones were called with MiXCR by TCRdb after fastp trimmed the public reads at Q25, and only in-frame beta chains were retained. Rows are unified per CDR3 protein, each entry keeping the most common DNA and genes. The sample data list fewer than 250,000 distinct CDR3 sequences, and about 7.3% of these were observed just once. The ten largest clones add up to 3.6% of the sample. The data were also submitted as part of a second study, on yellow fever vaccine responses in identical twins.

Sequenced material: memory (CD45RO+) T cells sorted from blood. The cell subset or site label of this sample denotes: CD45RO+ enriched T cells. These receptors came from a woman under 30 in good health.

The rearrangement joins TRBV6-1 to TRBJ2-7, with 8 bases aligning to TRBD1. The CDR3 covers 14 residues. Germline CDR1 and CDR2: MNHNS and SASEGT. The trim removed 6 bases at V and 4 bases at J, leaving 8 bases unmatched. The CDR3 reads CASRNDRGSYEQYV. CDR3 nucleotides: TGTGCCAGCAGGAATGACAGGGGATCATACGAGCAGTACGTC.

This clonotype was seen a few times. The rearrangement uses TRBV7-9 and TRBJ2-7; 9 positions match TRBD1. V lost 3 bases and J lost 4; bases outside the gene matches: 7. The CDR3 is 15 residues long. CDR1 is SEHNR, CDR2 FQNEAQ, per germline (reference sequence). The CDR3 reads CASSFPRTGEYEQYF. The CDR3 bases are TGTGCCAGCAGCTTCCCCAGGACAGGGGAATACGAGCAGTACTTC.

This clonotype was picked up many times. The chain combines TRBV6-4 with TRBJ2-2; 8 positions match TRBD2. Germline trimming cut 6 bases from V and 4 bases from J; bases unmatched to any gene: 7. The CDR3 has 15 amino acids. Germline CDR1 and CDR2: MRHNA and SNTAGT. The CDR3 bases are TGTGCCAGCAGCAACAAAGCGGGAGCCACCGGGGAGCTGTTTTTT. Its protein product is CASSNKAGATGELFF.

The chain combines TRBV20-1 with TRBJ1-6, with 9 bases aligning to TRBD1. The CDR3 extends over 17 amino acids. Per germline, CDR1 DFQATT and CDR2 SNEGSKA (reference sequence). V shed 6 bases and J 0 bases; nucleotides not matched to a gene: 9. The CDR3 sequence is CSAPGQGFSSYNSPLHF. The DNA of the CDR3 is TGCAGTGCACCGGGACAGGGCTTCTCCTCCTATAATTCACCCCTCCACTTT.

This clonotype was counted at least ten times. The CDR3 sequence is CASRLNRDNEQFF. Here the CDR3 DNA reads TGTGCCAGCAGGCTAAACAGGGACAATGAGCAGTTCTTC. This sequence joins TRBV12-3 or TRBV12-4 and TRBJ2-1; a possible D gene is TRBD1 (6 bases). V was shortened by 6 bases and J by 5 bases, with 11 bases between the two germline ends. There are 13 residues in the CDR3.

This chain links TRBV24-1 with TRBJ2-3; 8 bases agree with TRBD2. CDR1 is KGHDR, CDR2 SFDVKD, per germline. This CDR3 contains 14 residues. Trimming cost V 6 bases and J 3 bases; bases outside gene matches: 4. The CDR3 loop reads CATSSASGTDTQYF. For the CDR3, the DNA is TGTGCCACCAGTTCTGCTAGCGGGACAGATACGCAGTATTTT.

In this sample, this clonotype turned up a few times. The gene calls are TRBV19 and TRBJ1-1; D is perhaps TRBD1 (5 bases). CDR3 length: 14 amino acids. CDR1 is LNHDA, CDR2 SQIVND, per germline (reference sequence). Trimming removed 5 bases from V and 11 bases from J, with 21 bases in between. The CDR3 bases are TGTGCCAGTAGTGCCTCCGGGACGCCAGAATGGGCTTTCTTT. It yields the protein CASSASGTPEWAFF.

In this sample, this clonotype turned up many times. CDR3 sequence reads: CASKPGTGNGEQFF. DNA for the CDR3: TGTGCCAGCAAACCCGGGACAGGGAATGGGGAGCAGTTCTTC. V and J are TRBV12-3 or TRBV12-4 and TRBJ2-1; TRBD1 matches at 9 bases. V lost 7 bases, J lost 10 bases, and 11 bases stayed unmatched. The CDR3 is 14 amino acids.

The chain couples TRBV6-5 to TRBJ1-4, with D maybe TRBD1 (5 bases). The CDR3 has 12 residues. V lost 8 bases and J lost 7, with 11 bases in between. Germline CDR1 reads MNHEY; CDR2 reads SVGAGI. The CDR3 region is CASGDSFEKLFF. CDR3 DNA sequence: TGTGCCAGCGGAGACAGTTTTGAAAAACTGTTTTTT.

In its sample, this clonotype was seen many times. The chain is built from TRBV11-2 and TRBJ2-3; D unclear. Trimming cost V 1 base and J 5 bases, with 7 bases left between them. The CDR3 is 13 amino acids. Per the germline V gene, CDR1 is SGHAT and CDR2 is FQNNGV. CDR3 DNA: TGTGCCAGCAGCTTAGCGGAAGGAGATACGCAGTATTTT. This encodes CASSLAEGDTQYF.

This chain connects TRBV11-3 to TRBJ2-1; 8 bases fit TRBD2. This CDR3 is built from 16 residues. Germline assignment: CDR1 SGHNT and CDR2 YENEEA. Trimming cost V 1 base and J 0 bases; bases outside gene matches: 2. CDR3 DNA: TGTGCCAGCAGCTTAGCGGGAGGGCTCTCCTACAATGAGCAGTTCTTC. Residues: CASSLAGGLSYNEQFF.

This clonotype was detected ten times or more. CDR3 DNA: TGTGCCAGCAGTTTGGCTAGCGGAGGCACAGATACGCAGTATTTT. It codes for CASSLASGGTDTQYF. V usage is TRBV12-3 or TRBV12-4 and J usage is TRBJ2-3; 7 positions match TRBD2. This CDR3 comprises 15 residues. With 3 bases clipped from V and 1 base from J, the junction kept 4 bases outside the gene matches.

This clonotype has just a few counts. The genes are TRBV20-1 and TRBJ1-1; D not resolved. V lost 6 bases and J lost 1, with 12 bases in between. Germline assignment: CDR1 DFQATT and CDR2 SNEGSKA (reference sequence). The CDR3 covers 13 residues. The CDR3 DNA sequence: TGCAGTGCCGCCCAGCTTCAGAACACTGAAGCTTTCTTT. Residues: CSAAQLQNTEAFF.

This clonotype was seen repeatedly, ten times or more. The V gene is TRBV6-5, the J gene TRBJ1-1; D might be TRBD1 (5 bases). Germline CDR1 is MNHEY and CDR2 is SVGAGI. CDR3 length: 15 residues. V gave up 0 bases and J gave up 2 bases, with 10 bases separating them. The CDR3 loop is CASSYSSQGNTEAFF. CDR3 in DNA: TGTGCCAGCAGTTACTCAAGTCAGGGCAACACTGAAGCTTTCTTT.

The table lists this clonotype with many counts. The genes are TRBV5-1 and TRBJ2-5, with TRBD2 matching over 11 bases. This CDR3 is 14 amino acids long. CDR1 SGHRS and CDR2 YFSETQ come from the germline V gene. V lost 7 bases to trimming and J lost 3 bases; unmatched junction nucleotides: 5. Here the CDR3 reads CASQKTSGEETQYF. DNA for the CDR3: TGCGCCAGCCAAAAGACTAGCGGGGAAGAGACCCAGTACTTC. The entire variable domain, with the rest obtained from reference TRBV5-1 and TRBJ2-5, is as follows: KAGVTQTPRYLIKTRGQQVTLSCSPISGHRSVSWYQQTPGQGLQFLFEYFSETQRNKGNFPGRFSGRQFSNSRSEMNVSTLELGDSALYLCASQKTSGEETQYFGPGTRLLVL.

There are a few counts of this clonotype. The chain combines TRBV6-5 with TRBJ2-6, with D tentatively TRBD2 (6 bases). The CDR3 has 15 amino acids. V was pared by 2 bases and J by 4 bases, with 9 bases between. The V gene's germline CDR1 is MNHEY and CDR2 SVGAGI. The CDR3 DNA reads TGTGCCAGCAGTTACGCGGGGTCCGGGGCCAACGTCCTGACTTTC. Amino acid sequence: CASSYAGSGANVLTF.

This clonotype was recorded at least ten times. The CDR3 spells CASSAGLAGGISNEQFF. In DNA, the CDR3 is TGTGCCAGCAGCGCTGGACTAGCGGGGGGTATATCTAATGAGCAGTTCTTC. The rearrangement uses TRBV7-2 and TRBJ2-1; 14 nucleotides agree with TRBD2. Germline V gene sequence: CDR1 SGHTA, CDR2 FQGNSA. The junction had 10 bases not matched to a gene; V was cut back by 5 bases and J by 7 bases. The CDR3 is made up of 17 amino acids.

This clonotype was recorded at least ten times. This chain's CDR3 is CASSLENGSYDTQYF. Written as DNA, the CDR3 is TGCGCCAGCAGCTTGGAGAACGGGAGTTATGATACGCAGTATTTT. This chain connects TRBV5-1 to TRBJ2-3, with D possibly being TRBD2 (6 bases). Germline values: CDR1 SGHRS, CDR2 YFSETQ. The CDR3 contains 15 residues. Trimming cost V 0 bases and J 6 bases, with 14 bases left between them.

This clonotype has ten or more counts. The chain employs TRBV5-6 and TRBJ1-5, with D possibly matching TRBD1 (6 bases). The CDR3 loop spans 14 amino acids. Between the trimmed V and J ends, which lost 2 bases and 7 bases, there was a span of 13 bases. Germline CDR1 is SGHDT and CDR2 is YYEEEE. As DNA, the CDR3 is TGTGCCAGCAGCTTTTGGGGGCCAGGGCAGCCCCAGCATTTT. Protein sequence: CASSFWGPGQPQHF.

This chain links TRBV19 with TRBJ2-3; 15 positions agree with TRBD2. The J segment lost 0 bases and the V segment lost 4 bases, leaving 5 bases of the junction unmatched. The CDR3 runs to 18 residues. Germline CDR1 and CDR2: LNHDA and SQIVND (reference sequence). The CDR3 coding sequence is TGTGCCAGTAGTAGGGGACTAGCGGGAGGAGTGAGCACAGATACGCAGTATTTT. Translation gives CASSRGLAGGVSTDTQYF.

This clonotype was observed a few times. The V call is TRBV5-6, the J call TRBJ2-7; TRBD2 matches 11 bases. The CDR3 is made up of 15 amino acids. Trimming cost V 2 bases and J 5 bases; bases outside gene matches: 6. Germline V CDR1 and CDR2: SGHDT, YYEEEE. The CDR3 region is CASSLQTSGINEQYF. The CDR3 DNA reads TGTGCCAGCAGCTTACAGACTAGCGGGATAAACGAGCAGTACTTC.

This clonotype was detected ten times or more. The chain combines TRBV20-1 with TRBJ2-1; 13 bases agree with TRBD2. V lost 3 bases and J lost 8; bases outside the gene matches: 7. The CDR3 consists of 15 residues. Germline loops: CDR1 DFQATT, CDR2 SNEGSKA (reference sequence). Here the CDR3 reads CSASELAGGPYEQFF. The CDR3 DNA reads as TGCAGTGCTAGTGAACTAGCGGGAGGGCCCTATGAGCAGTTCTTC.

V is TRBV5-5 and J is TRBJ1-5; D gene unclear. The CDR3 spans 14 residues. Trimming removed 4 bases from V and 1 base from J, with 9 bases in between. Germline V lookup: CDR1 SGHKS, CDR2 YYEKEE (reference sequence). The CDR3 bases are TGTGCCAGCAGCGGCGCAGTCAGCAATCAGCCCCAGCATTTT. This translates into CASSGAVSNQPQHF. Variable domain in full (rest from reference TRBV5-5 and TRBJ1-5): DAGVTQSPTHLIKTRGQQVTLRCSPISGHKSVSWYQQVLGQGPQFIFQYYEKEERGRGNFPDRFSARQFPNYSSELNVNALLLGDSALYLCASSGAVSNQPQHFGDGTRLSIL.

This clonotype was observed a handful of times. The rearrangement links TRBV11-2 to TRBJ1-1; TRBD1 might be the D (6 bases). The CDR3 extends over 15 amino acids. The V end was cut by 2 bases, the J end by 0 bases, with 10 bases between. The germline V gene encodes CDR1 SGHAT and CDR2 FQNNGV. In DNA, the CDR3 is TGTGCCAGCAGCTTAACGGGGGGCGTGAACACTGAAGCTTTCTTT. It translates to CASSLTGGVNTEAFF.

This clonotype came up a few times. The chain joins TRBV4-1 to TRBJ2-3; D uncertain. V lost 2 bases to trimming and J lost 3 bases, with 15 bases between them. Germline V gene data show CDR1 as MGHRA and CDR2 as YSYEKL. The CDR3 runs 16 residues. The CDR3 protein is CASSQMNLVITDTQYF. The DNA for the CDR3 is TGCGCCAGCAGCCAAATGAATCTGGTTATTACAGATACGCAGTATTTT.

This clonotype has ten or more counts. This chain joins TRBV6-1 and TRBJ2-5; D might be TRBD1 (6 bases). Trimming took off 7 bases at V and 0 bases at J, with 12 bases between the two ends. The germline V gene has CDR1 MNHNS and CDR2 SASEGT. This CDR3 is 14 amino acids long. The CDR3 protein is CASKVTGNQETQYF. In DNA, the CDR3 is TGTGCCAGCAAAGTAACAGGGAACCAAGAGACCCAGTACTTC.

This sequence joins TRBV4-1 and TRBJ1-5; no reliable D call. The CDR3 spans 13 residues. Germline assignment: CDR1 MGHRA and CDR2 YSYEKL. The ends were cut back, 3 bases at V and 3 bases at J, with 6 bases in the middle. This CDR3 reads CASSQDDNQPQHF. The CDR3 DNA is TGCGCCAGCAGCCAGGACGACAATCAGCCCCAGCATTTT.

In this sample, this clonotype turned up many times. The rearrangement uses TRBV7-8 and TRBJ2-1, with D possibly matching TRBD1 (6 bases). The CDR3 contains 16 residues. The ends were cut back, 1 base at V and 4 bases at J, with 14 bases in the middle. Germline V CDR1 and CDR2: SGHVS, FQNEAQ. CDR3 nucleotides: TGTGCCAGCAGCTTAGAGGGGGTAGCAGCTTACAATGAGCAGTTCTTC. Translation gives CASSLEGVAAYNEQFF.

This clonotype was recorded many times. The rearrangement joins TRBV6-1 to TRBJ1-1, with unresolved D. Germline CDR1 reads MNHNS; CDR2 reads SASEGT. The V end lost 3 bases, the J end lost 1 base, and 6 bases lay between the germline ends. The CDR3 extends over 13 amino acids. CDR3 sequence reads: CASSELGNTEAFF. The CDR3 nucleotides are TGTGCCAGCAGTGAGCTAGGGAACACTGAAGCTTTCTTT.